This TCR beta chain was profiled in a study of T cell repertoires in cytomegalovirus infection (dated by TCRdb to about 2019). Study-wide context: Alongside well-studied HLA-B-restricted epitopes, the peptide stimulations were aimed at recently identified HLA-C-restricted CMV epitopes, whose presentation resists viral immunomodulation. The HLA type of each donor mattered for the analysis, because public TCR beta signatures pointed to carriage of CMV infection along with the matching HLA type.

The intended sense of this specimen's treatment or condition label: in vitro stimulation with specific CMV peptide epitopes to enrich CMV-specific T cells. The CDR3 measures 12 amino acids from cysteine to phenylalanine. The DNA shown is the 36-base CDR3, in frame from base 1. The junction shows trimming of 0 bases on V and 5 bases on J, plus 4 bases between the germline ends. From a lookup of the germline V gene, CDR1 and CDR2 are MGHRA and YSYEKL. Results and caveats for the whole study, not just this receptor: In both this cohort and an independent roughly 350-donor cohort, the cumulative frequency of public TCR beta family members distinguished carriers of CMV infection plus the relevant HLA type. In the ex vivo response, HLA-C-restricted CMV-specific TCR beta clonotypes were dominant, and in two of eight donors the single most frequent clonotype came from this HLA-C-restricted group.

The instrument given in TCRdb is Illumina HiSeq 1500. The public sequencing data were trimmed at Q25 with fastp and processed into clonotypes with MiXCR by TCRdb, which kept only in-frame beta chains. For every CDR3 protein sequence, its rows merge into one entry that carries the most common genes and DNA. The sample profile shows 450,000 to 600,000 distinct CDR3 sequences; 25% to 35% of them were found once. The ten largest clones represent about a sixth of the sample. On this clonotype: No cognate antigen has been identified for it. No qualities accompany the bases; no much larger clone lies one base away.

The specimen was cultured PBMCs, collected from culture after CMV antigen stimulation. The chain joins TRBV4-1 to TRBJ2-5; the D gene is unclear. The receptor's source is a human donor in good health (CMV status not recorded). Some clones in this sample may be carry-over from other donors' samples. The nucleotide sequence reads as follows: TGCGCCAGCAGCCAAGAGTCTGAGACCCAGTACTTC. It translates as CASSQESETQYF.